One and the same sample provided the 27 T cell receptor beta chains below, sequenced in a study of blood T cell repertoires in COVID-19. Method: immunoSEQ multiplex PCR; TCRdb's copy keeps in-frame clones and lacks some. The table records a few hundred thousand clones, almost 90% of them present only once. The specimen was PBMCs or T cells enriched from blood (not recorded which). The receptors shown here come from a woman younger than 30 with acute COVID-19.

This chain uses TRBV7-9 with TRBJ2-1; no clear D. The V end lost 1 base, the J end lost 2 bases, and 12 bases lay between the germline ends. CDR1 and CDR2 from the germline V gene are SEHNR and FQNEAQ (reference sequence). CDR3 length: 16 amino acids. The DNA for the CDR3 is TGTGCCAGCAGCTTAGAACTACTAAACACCTACAATGAGCAGTTCTTC. It translates to CASSLELLNTYNEQFF.

The rearrangement uses TRBV3-1 (or the pseudogene TRBV3-2) and TRBJ2-1; D not certain. The CDR3 length is 12 residues. Germline V gene lookup returns CDR1 LGHDT and CDR2 YNNKEL (reference sequence). V was trimmed by 3 bases and J by 6 bases, leaving 6 bases between them. The CDR3, as DNA: TGTGCCAGCAGCCAGTCTAGCAATGAGCAGTTCTTC. Translation: CASSQSSNEQFF.

The rearrangement links TRBV18 to TRBJ2-1, with TRBD2 matching 11 bases. The V gene's germline CDR1 is KGHSH and CDR2 LQKENI. The V gene end was trimmed by 2 bases and the J gene end by 6 bases; junction bases not matched to a gene: 6. This CDR3 is 16 amino acids long. CDR3 sequence: CASSPTPSGRTNEQFF. The CDR3, as DNA: TGTGCCAGCTCACCAACCCCTAGCGGGAGGACCAATGAGCAGTTCTTC.

The rearrangement joins TRBV19 to TRBJ1-1; D not certain. The germline V gene has CDR1 LNHDA and CDR2 SQIVND (reference sequence). This CDR3 has 12 amino acids. Trimming left V 1 base short and J 7 bases short, with 7 bases between. The CDR3 loop reads CASSIGGFEAFF. CDR3 nucleotide sequence: TGTGCCAGTAGTATAGGAGGGTTTGAAGCTTTCTTT.

The J gene is TRBJ2-1, the V gene TRBV5-1, with a weak D call TRBD1 (6 bases). From germline, CDR1 is SGHRS and CDR2 YFSETQ. Trimming cost V 4 bases and J 4 bases, with 18 bases left between them. The CDR3 runs to 16 residues. For the CDR3, the DNA is TGCGCCAGCAGCGTGCAAACAGGGCAGGGATACAATGAGCAGTTCTTC. This gives the protein CASSVQTGQGYNEQFF.

The chain has TRBV5-6 and TRBJ1-2; 11 bases agree with TRBD1. The CDR3 is 15 amino acids. J was trimmed by 6 bases and V by 7 bases; bases with no gene match: 11. From germline, CDR1 is SGHDT and CDR2 YYEEEE. CDR3 loop: CASRRRDRGGDGYTF. The CDR3 DNA reads TGTGCCAGCCGCCGGAGGGACAGGGGGGGAGATGGCTACACCTTC.

The chain links TRBV7-2 to TRBJ2-3, with 7 bases fitting TRBD2. There are 17 residues in the CDR3. With V trimmed by 2 bases and J by 5 bases, 13 bases remained unmatched. Germline CDR1 reads SGHTA; CDR2 reads FQGNSA. Written as DNA, the CDR3 is TGTGCCAGCAGCTTATCCTTCGCGGGAGCCAAGCAAGATACGCAGTATTTT. It codes for CASSLSFAGAKQDTQYF.

About this clone itself: Other DNA sequences in the same sample also yield this CDR3. This chain links TRBV15 with TRBJ2-3; the match to TRBD1 covers 10 bases. Per the germline V gene, CDR1 is LNHNV and CDR2 is YYDKDF (reference sequence). J gave up 5 bases and V 1 base, and 3 bases lay outside the gene matches. The CDR3 has 15 amino acids. CDR3 in DNA: TGTGCCACCAGCAGAGCGACAGGGGGCGGAGATACGCAGTATTTT. Residues: CATSRATGGGDTQYF.

The chain joins TRBV5-6 to TRBJ2-2; 9 nucleotides agree with TRBD1. The V gene's germline CDR1 is SGHDT and CDR2 YYEEEE. This CDR3 spans 17 amino acids. J was trimmed by 6 bases and V by 4 bases; bases with no gene match: 13. The CDR3 nucleotides read TGTGCCAGCAGCACCGGGACAGGGACCCTTACGGCCGGGGAGCTGTTTTTT. This codes for CASSTGTGTLTAGELFF.

The chain uses TRBV3-1 (or the pseudogene TRBV3-2) and TRBJ2-1; D ambiguous. V gave up 3 bases and J gave up 4 bases, with 7 bases separating them. This CDR3 is 13 amino acids long. CDR1 and CDR2 from the germline V gene are LGHDT and YNNKEL (reference sequence). The CDR3 DNA follows: TGTGCCAGCAGCCACACATGGTACAATGAGCAGTTCTTC. Translation gives CASSHTWYNEQFF.

The chain links TRBV4-3 to TRBJ1-2; D unresolved. The V gene lost 3 bases and the J gene lost 8 bases, with 16 bases spanning the gap. The CDR3 totals 14 residues. CDR1 and CDR2 (germline): LGHNA, YSLEER. The CDR3 coding sequence is TGCGCCAGCAGCCAGTCTTCGCGCATCTCGGGCTACACCTTC. Translating gives CASSQSSRISGYTF.

As to this clone: The same CDR3 arises from other DNA sequences in this sample as well. The chain uses TRBV11-2 and TRBJ2-2, with 9 bases aligning to TRBD2. This CDR3 spans 15 amino acids. Trimming cost V 5 bases and J 3 bases; bases outside gene matches: 4. CDR1 is SGHAT and CDR2 is FQNNGV in the germline V gene. The CDR3 loop reads CASSPRLADTGELFF. CDR3 DNA: TGTGCCAGCAGCCCGCGACTAGCGGACACCGGGGAGCTGTTTTTT. The full variable domain, in which reference TRBV11-2 and TRBJ2-2 provide the parts outside the CDR3, is EAGVAQSPRYKIIEKRQSVAFWCNPISGHATLYWYQQILGQGPKLLIQFQNNGVVDDSQLPKDRFSAERLKGVDSTLKIQPAKLEDSAVYLCASSPRLADTGELFFGEGSRLTVL.

This clone was detected a few times. The rearrangement links TRBV7-9 to TRBJ1-4; D is perhaps TRBD1 (6 bases). Between the trimmed V and J ends, which lost 6 bases and 8 bases, there was a span of 16 bases. The germline CDR1 and CDR2 sequences are SEHNR and FQNEAQ (reference sequence). The CDR3 totals 14 residues. CDR3 protein: CASRQGGSGEKLFF. CDR3 nucleotide sequence: TGTGCCAGCAGACAGGGAGGGTCTGGAGAAAAACTGTTTTTT.

This clone was observed once. The chain carries TRBV6-6 and TRBJ1-1; no firm D call. The CDR3 length is 14 residues. V was shortened by 6 bases and J by 3 bases, with 14 bases between the two germline ends. Per the germline V gene, CDR1 is MNHNY and CDR2 is SVGAGI (reference sequence). CDR3 DNA: TGTGCCAGCAGACAACTACACCCGGACACTGAAGCTTTCTTT. Protein product: CASRQLHPDTEAFF.

The chain is built from TRBV5-6 and TRBJ2-4, with a tentative D call TRBD2 (6 bases). The CDR3 totals 15 residues. V was clipped by 4 bases and J by 9 bases, with 20 bases between them. Germline lookup yields CDR1 SGHDT and CDR2 YYEEEE. The CDR3 region has the DNA TGTGCCAGCAGCCCTGGGGTTCGCCAGGGAGGCATTCAGTACTTC. Translating gives CASSPGVRQGGIQYF.

The J gene is TRBJ1-5, the V gene TRBV5-5, with D perhaps TRBD1 (6 bases). The germline V and J ends were trimmed by 4 bases and 2 bases, with 10 bases remaining between them. Germline CDR1 and CDR2: SGHKS and YYEKEE (reference sequence). The CDR3 is made up of 14 amino acids. This chain's CDR3 is CASSPGVGNQPQHF. The CDR3 nucleotides are TGTGCCAGCAGCCCAGGGGTAGGCAATCAGCCCCAGCATTTT.

CDR3 region: CASNGTSTDTQYF. In DNA form, the CDR3 reads TGCGCCAGCAACGGGACTTCCACAGATACGCAGTATTTT. The chain is built from TRBV10-1 and TRBJ2-3, with TRBD2 as a possible D gene (6 bases). This CDR3 is 13 amino acids long. V was pared by 7 bases and J by 2 bases, with 10 bases between. Germline V gene data show CDR1 as WNHNN and CDR2 as SYGVQD (reference sequence).

The chain links TRBV7-9 to TRBJ2-7; 11 positions match TRBD2. Germline V lookup: CDR1 SEHNR, CDR2 FQNEAQ (reference sequence). The length of the CDR3 is 16 residues. Germline trimming cut 3 bases from V and 4 bases from J; bases unmatched to any gene: 8. The chain's CDR3 is CASSFTTSGSSYEQYF. The DNA for the CDR3 is TGTGCCAGCAGCTTCACAACTAGCGGGAGTTCATACGAGCAGTACTTC.

The gene calls are TRBV6-1 and TRBJ2-7, with D possibly matching TRBD2 (6 bases). V was shortened by 2 bases and J by 0 bases, with 14 bases between the two germline ends. CDR3 length equals 16 residues. Germline CDR1 MNHNS, CDR2 SASEGT. CDR3 DNA: TGTGCCAGCAGTGAAAGTATAGGGGACTCCTCCTACGAGCAGTACTTC. It encodes CASSESIGDSSYEQYF.

The V call is TRBV10-1, the J call TRBJ2-7; 9 nucleotides line up with TRBD1. V lost 2 bases and J lost 5; bases outside the gene matches: 1. Per germline, CDR1 WNHNN and CDR2 SYGVQD (reference sequence). CDR3 length: 13 residues. The CDR3 spells CASSEGQGNEQYF. For the CDR3, the DNA is TGCGCCAGCAGTGAGGGACAGGGGAACGAGCAGTACTTC.

The gene calls are TRBV19 and TRBJ2-5; 9 nucleotides line up with TRBD1. CDR3 length: 16 amino acids. Per germline, CDR1 LNHDA and CDR2 SQIVND (reference sequence). J lost 0 bases, V lost 7 bases, and 9 bases had no gene match. The CDR3 coding sequence is TGTGCCAGTAAAAACCCCGGGACAGGGAACCAAGAGACCCAGTACTTC. It translates to CASKNPGTGNQETQYF.

This clone came up once. The V and J genes are TRBV19 and TRBJ2-6; a weak D match, TRBD2 (5 bases). From germline, CDR1 is LNHDA and CDR2 SQIVND (reference sequence). Trimming left V 6 bases short and J 0 bases short, with 18 bases between. The CDR3 is 18 amino acids. The CDR3 here is CASRTRVVLNSGANVLTF. CDR3 DNA sequence: TGTGCCAGTAGGACGAGGGTAGTACTGAACTCTGGGGCCAACGTCCTGACTTTC.

The chain links TRBV11-2 to TRBJ2-7; D might be TRBD2 (5 bases). The germline V and J ends were trimmed by 3 bases and 3 bases, with 9 bases remaining between them. Germline CDR1 SGHAT, CDR2 FQNNGV. This CDR3 is 13 amino acids long. The CDR3 DNA reads as TGTGCCAGCAGCTTTACTAGGTTCTACGAGCAGTACTTC. Amino acids: CASSFTRFYEQYF. The entire variable domain, with the rest obtained from reference TRBV11-2 and TRBJ2-7, is as follows: EAGVAQSPRYKIIEKRQSVAFWCNPISGHATLYWYQQILGQGPKLLIQFQNNGVVDDSQLPKDRFSAERLKGVDSTLKIQPAKLEDSAVYLCASSFTRFYEQYFGPGTRLTVT.

This clone was recorded only once. The chain combines TRBV4-2 with TRBJ2-5, with 7 bases aligning to TRBD2. This CDR3 region has 16 residues. V was pared by 4 bases and J by 0 bases, with 8 bases of the junction left unmatched. CDR1 is LGHNA and CDR2 is YNFKEQ in the germline V gene. This chain's CDR3 is CASSRAVGTNQETQYF. CDR3 nucleotides: TGTGCCAGCAGCCGGGCCGTTGGGACTAACCAAGAGACCCAGTACTTC.

The chain carries TRBV9 and TRBJ1-3, with unresolved D. The CDR3 totals 16 residues. Trimming took off 0 bases at V and 0 bases at J, with 10 bases between the two ends. Germline V CDR1 and CDR2: SGDLS, YYNGEE. In DNA form, the CDR3 reads TGTGCCAGCAGCGTAGCTTTGGGAGACTCTGGAAACACCATATATTTT. It codes for CASSVALGDSGNTIYF.

For the CDR3, the DNA is TGTGCCAGTACGGAACTAGCGGGAGGGCCTTACGGGGAGCTGTTTTTT. As protein: CASTELAGGPYGELFF. V usage is TRBV19 and J usage is TRBJ2-2; 13 bases align to TRBD2. In germline, CDR1 is LNHDA, CDR2 SQIVND (reference sequence). The V gene end was trimmed by 7 bases and the J gene end by 7 bases; junction bases not matched to a gene: 9. The CDR3 length is 16 residues.

V gene TRBV28 combines with J gene TRBJ2-6; unclear D gene. The V gene lost 3 bases and the J gene lost 1 base, with 4 bases spanning the gap. The CDR3 extends over 14 amino acids. The germline CDR1 and CDR2 sequences are MDHEN and SYDVKM. Written as DNA, the CDR3 is TGTGCCAGCAGTTTTGTATCTGGGGCCAACGTCCTGACTTTC. Translating gives CASSFVSGANVLTF. The full variable domain, its missing parts supplied by reference TRBV28 and TRBJ2-6, is DVKVTQSSRYLVKRTGEKVFLECVQDMDHENMFWYRQDPGLGLRLIYFSYDVKMKEKGDIPEGYSVSREKKERFSLILESASTNQTSMYLCASSFVSGANVLTFGAGSRLTVL.